This TCR beta chain was sequenced in a study of siplizumab effects on memory and regulatory T cells (dated by TCRdb to between 2018 and 2021). Context from the whole study: The study looked at the effect of siplizumab, an anti-CD2 antibody, on alloreactive T-cell subsets in allogeneic mixed lymphocyte reactions made from human PBMCs.

From the cysteine up to the phenylalanine, the CDR3 has a length of 13 residues. This entry keeps only the CDR3 DNA: 39 bases, framed from base 1. CDR1 and CDR2 (SGHRS, YFSETQ) derive from the germline V gene. V sheds 0 bases and J sheds 0 bases, leaving 3 bases between their ends. What the research found in general, with its limitations: Because sequences below about 10^-5 frequency were poorly captured, only a minor fraction of alloreactive clones could be mapped to unstimulated subsets. The cumulative frequency of alloreactive sequences traceable to unstimulated CD4+ memory T cells was significantly reduced by siplizumab. In reactions with siplizumab, an average of roughly 69% of mappable alloreactive CD4+ clones were Treg-derived, compared with roughly 26% in control reactions. Compared with memory T cells, unstimulated naive T cells appeared more diverse, and naive cells seemed to make a substantial contribution to the alloresponse. No functional confirmation was obtained for the suppressive function of proliferating Tregs from siplizumab cultures. For roughly 75-95% of proliferating CD4+ or CD8+ clones, no naive or memory phenotype could be assigned.

TCRbeta CDR3 sequencing was performed on sorted unstimulated T cells and on proliferating T cells recovered from mixed lymphocyte reactions. Fresh whole blood from 9 to 11 HLA-typed healthy donors was used to isolate PBMCs. To map where alloreactive clones came from, unstimulated CD4+ regulatory T cells were FACS-sorted. For this clone: It has no known antigen specificity. Per-nucleotide qualities are absent, and no much larger clonotype sits a single base away.

The library was obtained by the immunoSEQ multiplex PCR assay. The deep sequencing platform assayed approximately 10^5 TCR templates per sample. Genomic DNA extracted from sorted T cells was used for TCRbeta CDR3 sequencing. The original methods were these. The R programming language was used for clonal analysis of the TCRbeta CDR3 data. Alloreactive CD4+ and CD8+ clones were identified by comparing unstimulated samples to CFSE-low samples taken after the reaction. Regulatory or non-regulatory origin of alloreactive CD4+ clones was assigned by matching sequences to the sorted unstimulated Treg and non-Treg repertoires. Imported from immuneACCESS, the table was reduced by TCRdb to in-frame sequences with V and J called. These copies leave out some clones; in studies compared against another copy, an unresolved V gene accounts for under half, and the cause of the remainder is not known. The DNA gave D and trimming, while V, J and clone size come from that table. The sample records about 87,000 clones, about 87% of which are singletons. Together, the top ten hold more than 1.5% of the sample.

The chain links TRBV5-1 with TRBJ1-2, with the D gene not confidently named. The source is a human donor in good health. The sample consisted of Tregs sorted from blood. Here is the DNA: TGCGCCAGCAGCTTGGTTGCTAACTATGGCTACACCTTC. This sequence encodes CASSLVANYGYTF.